Below, 3 T cell receptor beta chains from the same sample are listed, as sequenced in a study of blood T cells in healthy people across ages (dated by TCRdb to the mid-2010s). Libraries were prepared through 5' RACE. Sequenced on an Illumina HiSeq 2500. The second PCR ran for roughly 7 to 12 cycles and used a J-beta primer mix along with a sample-barcoded 5' primer. TCRdb ran its own pipeline on the public reads, namely fastp trimming at Q25 and MiXCR clone calling, and kept in-frame beta chains. Here each entry gathers all rows of one CDR3 protein and keeps the most common genes and DNA. Counted in this sample were approximately 800,000 distinct CDR3 sequences; 20% to 30% of them appeared once. Approximately 2.9% of the sample comes from the top ten. This sample was also put to use in a study of T cells of mothers and their children.

Sequencing used blood. Source of these receptors: a boy younger than 18 in good health.

A few counts support this clonotype. The chain links TRBV28 to TRBJ2-5, with D perhaps matching TRBD2 (6 bases). The DNA end favors TRBJ2-7, so the J call may be wrong. CDR3 length: 15 amino acids. From germline, CDR1 is MDHEN and CDR2 SYDVKM. CDR3 protein: CASSGRDSYSYEQYF. The CDR3 bases are TGTGCCAGCAGTGGACGGGACTCATACTCCTACGAGCAGTACTTC.

This clonotype showed up just a few times. The chain couples TRBV7-6 to TRBJ2-5, with D maybe TRBD2 (6 bases). The ends were cut back, 2 bases at V and 11 bases at J, with 18 bases in the middle. The CDR3 sequence is 14 residues long. Germline-derived CDR1 and CDR2 are SGHVS and FNYEAQ. CDR3 loop: CASSLSGLGRGQYF. CDR3 coding DNA: TGTGCCAGCAGCTTAAGCGGGTTGGGACGGGGGCAGTACTTC.

The CDR3 DNA reads as TGTGCCAGCAGCTTACGGGGGGCAGAGACCCAGTACTTC. This translates into CASSLRGAETQYF. This chain uses TRBV7-9 with TRBJ2-5, with TRBD2 as a possible D gene (7 bases). V lost 2 bases to trimming and J lost 4 bases, with 8 bases between them. Germline V gene sequence: CDR1 SEHNR, CDR2 FQNEAQ (reference sequence). The CDR3 totals 13 residues.